A selection of T cell receptor beta chains follows, all from one sample in a study of HIV-infected patients and healthy controls. TCRdb re-analysed the 5' RACE reads in MiXCR, keeping a single row per CDR3 protein. The data hold some 70,000 distinct CDR3 sequences, with 15% to 20% observed a single time. Sample: CD4+ T cells from blood. These TCRs come from a human donor in good health. Each CDR3 is given with its conserved first and last residue. Fields, in order: D gene, clone size, J gene, V gene, CDR3 protein, CDR3 DNA. A D gene is named only where the DNA matches it firmly. A clone size is listed for some rows: how often the clone was seen (once, few, many), or a class if it is expanded.

>TRBD1|few|TRBJ2-7|TRBV20-1
CSASSIRGHSYEQYF
TGCAGTGCTAGTTCTATCAGGGGGCACTCCTACGAGCAGTACTTC
>.|few|TRBJ1-1|TRBV6-6
CASSSGRGREAFF
TGTGCCAGCAGTTCCGGGAGAGGCAGGGAAGCTTTCTTT
>TRBD1|few|TRBJ2-2|TRBV2
CASSEYPGQGFF
TGTGCCAGCAGTGAATATCCGGGACAGGGGTTTTTT
>.|few|TRBJ1-5|TRBV7-2
CASSAGAGNQPQHF
TGTGCCAGCAGCGCAGGGGCTGGCAATCAGCCCCAGCATTTT
>.|many|TRBJ1-3|TRBV3-1
CASSQGSGNTIYF
TGTGCCAGCAGCCAGGGGTCAGGAAACACCATATATTTT
>.|.|TRBJ2-7|TRBV11-2
CASSFGLGHEQYF
TGTGCCAGCAGCTTCGGGCTGGGCCACGAGCAGTACTTC
>.|few|TRBJ1-1|TRBV3-1
CASSPVRGSNTEAFF
TGTGCCAGCAGCCCGGTGAGAGGGTCGAACACTGAAGCTTTCTTT
>TRBD1|many|TRBJ1-5|TRBV28
CASTGGWRQPQHF
TGTGCCAGCACAGGGGGCTGGAGGCAGCCCCAGCATTTT
>TRBD1|few|TRBJ1-1|TRBV25-1
CASRGTAQSTEAFF
TGTGCCAGCAGAGGGACAGCTCAGAGCACTGAAGCTTTCTTT
>TRBD2|many|TRBJ2-3|TRBV7-9
CASSLESAGGADTQYF
TGTGCCAGCAGCTTAGAGTCGGCGGGAGGGGCAGATACGCAGTATTTT
>TRBD1|few|TRBJ1-2|TRBV12-3/TRBV12-4
CASSLARGGGYSGYTF
TGTGCCAGCAGTTTAGCGAGAGGAGGGGGCTATAGTGGCTACACCTTC
>TRBD1|few|TRBJ1-5|TRBV3-1
CASSLDGTGVRYSNQPQHF
TGTGCCAGCAGCCTGGACGGGACAGGGGTAAGATATAGCAATCAGCCCCAGCATTTT
>.|.|TRBJ1-1|TRBV12-3/TRBV12-4
CASSVDRSPMNTEAFF
TGTGCCAGCAGTGTCGACAGGAGCCCCATGAACACTGAAGCTTTCTTT
>TRBD1|.|TRBJ1-2|TRBV12-3/TRBV12-4
CASRPGGQGFGYTF
TGTGCCAGCAGACCGGGGGGACAGGGTTTTGGCTACACCTTC
>.|few|TRBJ2-2|TRBV5-1
CASSFLGGRTGELFF
TGCGCCAGCAGCTTCCTCGGGGGGCGCACCGGGGAGCTGTTTTTT
>TRBD1|.|TRBJ2-5|TRBV7-9
CASSQGVLAETQYF
TGTGCCAGCAGCCAGGGGGTCTTAGCAGAGACCCAGTACTTC
>.|many|TRBJ1-5|TRBV2
CASSDLPHNQPQHF
TGTGCCAGCAGTGATTTGCCGCACAATCAGCCCCAGCATTTT
>.|many|TRBJ1-1|TRBV29-1
CSVEDQGNTEAFF
TGCAGCGTTGAAGATCAGGGAAACACTGAAGCTTTCTTT
>.|.|TRBJ1-2|TRBV19
CASSSISSVTNYGYTF
TGTGCCAGTAGTTCGATAAGTTCGGTGACTAACTATGGCTACACCTTC
>.|many|TRBJ1-1|TRBV6-2/TRBV6-3
CASSYGGAGNTEAFF
TGTGCCAGCAGTTACGGTGGGGCTGGGAACACTGAAGCTTTCTTT
>TRBD1|many|TRBJ1-1|TRBV12-3/TRBV12-4
CASSPGDRGKAFF
TGTGCCAGCAGTCCAGGGGACAGGGGGAAAGCTTTCTTT
>.|.|TRBJ1-1|TRBV6-2/TRBV6-3
CASSFTANTEAFF
TGTGCCAGCAGCTTTACAGCGAACACTGAAGCTTTCTTT
>TRBD2|.|TRBJ2-3|TRBV10-1
CASSEGGRAATQYF
TGCGCCAGCAGTGAGGGCGGGAGGGCCGCTACGCAGTATTTT
>TRBD2|few|TRBJ2-1|TRBV11-3
CASSLDLMVTSGLLYNEQFF
TGTGCCAGCAGCTTAGATCTAATGGTGACTAGCGGGCTACTCTACAATGAGCAGTTCTTC
>TRBD2|many|TRBJ2-3|TRBV20-1
CSATPGGGADSTDTQYF
TGCAGTGCCACCCCTGGCGGGGGGGCCGATAGTACAGATACGCAGTATTTT
>.|.|TRBJ1-1|TRBV5-6
CASSFDRILNTEAFF
TGTGCCAGCAGCTTCGACAGGATTCTAAACACTGAAGCTTTCTTT
>.|few|TRBJ2-3|TRBV12-3/TRBV12-4
CASSFGKTDTQYF
TGTGCCAGCAGTTTTGGGAAAACAGATACGCAGTATTTT
>TRBD2|many|TRBJ2-1|TRBV3-1
CASSQRGAGGPGDEQFF
TGTGCCAGCAGCCAAAGAGGTGCGGGAGGGCCGGGGGATGAGCAGTTCTTC
>TRBD2|few|TRBJ2-7|TRBV7-3
CASSYGAGSYEQYF
TGTGCCAGCAGCTACGGAGCGGGATCCTACGAGCAGTACTTC
>TRBD2|once|TRBJ2-3|TRBV30
CAWRLAGVVNTQYF
TGTGCCTGGAGACTCGCGGGAGTCGTAAATACGCAGTATTTT
>TRBD1|few|TRBJ2-7|TRBV6-2/TRBV6-3
CASSRSTGSVEQYF
TGTGCCAGCAGCCGCTCGACAGGGAGTGTCGAGCAGTACTTC
>.|few|TRBJ1-5|TRBV23-1
CASSPPGTRSRRRYSNQPQHF
TGCGCCAGCAGTCCCCCAGGGACCCGGTCTCGTAGACGCTATAGCAATCAGCCCCAGCATTTT
>TRBD1|.|TRBJ1-1|TRBV5-1
CATGTGVGTEAFF
TGCGCCACCGGGACAGGGGTGGGGACTGAAGCTTTCTTT
>.|.|TRBJ2-7|TRBV11-2
CASSLGPGDEQYF
TGTGCCAGCAGCTTAGGTCCAGGGGACGAGCAGTACTTC
>.|.|TRBJ1-5|TRBV12-3/TRBV12-4
CASSFGTTNQPQHF
TGTGCCAGCAGTTTTGGTACTACCAATCAGCCCCAGCATTTT
>.|.|TRBJ1-2|TRBV12-3/TRBV12-4
CASSLGTHLAGYTF
TGTGCCAGCAGTTTGGGGACCCATCTCGCCGGCTACACCTTC
>.|many|TRBJ1-1|TRBV30
CAWRMMNTEAFF
TGTGCCTGGCGGATGATGAACACTGAAGCTTTCTTT
>TRBD1|.|TRBJ2-1|TRBV6-2/TRBV6-3
CASTRDRDYNEQFF
TGTGCCAGTACCCGGGACAGGGACTACAATGAGCAGTTCTTC
>TRBD1|.|TRBJ2-7|TRBV9
CASSVGGQFSYEQYF
TGTGCCAGCAGCGTAGGGGGACAGTTTTCTTACGAGCAGTACTTC
>.|many|TRBJ2-1|TRBV12-3/TRBV12-4
CASRSHGGSYNEQFF
TGTGCCAGCAGATCCCACGGGGGTTCCTACAATGAGCAGTTCTTC
>.|.|TRBJ1-1|TRBV7-2
CASSFFRRDTEAFF
TGTGCCAGCAGCTTCTTCCGCAGGGACACTGAAGCTTTCTTT
>TRBD2|.|TRBJ2-3|TRBV12-3/TRBV12-4
CASSFRAPPGLAGVTDTQYF
TGTGCCAGCAGTTTTAGGGCACCTCCGGGACTAGCGGGAGTAACAGATACGCAGTATTTT
>.|few|TRBJ1-3|TRBV9
CASSVGSTGNTIYF
TGTGCCAGCAGCGTAGGCTCGACTGGAAACACCATATATTTT
>.|many|TRBJ2-1|TRBV5-6
CASSLGRTVYNEQFF
TGTGCCAGCAGCTTAGGACGGACCGTCTACAATGAGCAGTTCTTC
>.|once|TRBJ2-1|TRBV15
CATSQGVAALLDEQFF
TGTGCCACCAGCCAAGGAGTAGCGGCCCTTTTAGATGAGCAGTTCTTC
>.|.|TRBJ2-3|TRBV6-2/TRBV6-3
CASSPRGASDTQYF
TGTGCCAGCAGTCCCCGGGGGGCTTCGGATACGCAGTATTTT
>.|.|TRBJ1-2|TRBV7-2
CASSLEVYGYTF
TGTGCCAGCAGCTTAGAGGTCTATGGCTACACCTTC
>TRBD2|few|TRBJ2-1|TRBV7-7
CASSQGTSGREQFF
TGTGCTAGCAGCCAGGGGACTAGCGGGAGAGAGCAGTTCTTC
>.|.|TRBJ1-1|TRBV7-3
CASSISGQTEAFF
TGTGCCAGCAGCATCAGTGGTCAGACTGAAGCTTTCTTT
>.|.|TRBJ2-3|TRBV30
CAWSVWAGINTDTQYF
TGTGCCTGGAGTGTATGGGCAGGAATTAACACAGATACGCAGTATTTT
>.|many|TRBJ1-2|TRBV6-5
CASSYATPGRAYGYTF
TGTGCCAGCAGTTACGCCACACCTGGCAGGGCCTATGGCTACACCTTC
>.|.|TRBJ1-2|TRBV4-3
CASSHTQPGAYGYTF
TGCGCCAGCAGCCATACCCAACCGGGCGCTTATGGCTACACCTTC
>.|.|TRBJ2-7|TRBV29-1
CSVVKSGSYEQYF
TGCAGCGTGGTCAAGTCAGGCTCCTACGAGCAGTACTTC
>.|many|TRBJ2-7|TRBV19
CASSINWQGSTYEQYF
TGTGCCAGTAGTATTAACTGGCAGGGATCTACCTACGAGCAGTACTTC
>.|few|TRBJ2-7|TRBV12-3/TRBV12-4
CATGQTAYEQYF
TGTGCCACCGGACAGACCGCCTACGAGCAGTACTTC